This TCR beta chain was profiled in a study of beta chain features in type 1 diabetes. General study findings and limits: In comparison with healthy donors, patients had naive, central memory and Treg TCRB repertoires that appeared more similar. Type 1 diabetes patients had TCRB CDR3s that were shorter (moderately but significantly so) in all four CD4+ subsets.

Details on this clone: Its specificity is not known.

CDR3 length: 13 amino acids. The V gene's germline CDR1 is SQVTM and CDR2 ANQGSEA. Trimming removed 2 bases at V and 8 bases at J, with 15 bases between. cDNA synthesis used the whole RNA isolate, giving expressed TCRB sequences. Produced via immunoSEQ multiplex PCR; TCRdb's table is partial and in-frame only. The sample has roughly 180,000 clones; around 13% are singletons. The genes are TRBV29-1 and TRBJ1-2, with D possibly being TRBD1 (6 bases). The TCR comes from a woman aged 18-29 years in good health. Specimen: central memory CD4+ T cells from blood. CDR3 in DNA: TGCAGCGTTGAAAAACAGCGGGGGGCGGGCTACACCTTC. Its protein product is CSVEKQRGAGYTF.